This passage covers 19 T cell receptor beta chains from one sample sequenced in a study of a mutant IDH1 vaccine in newly diagnosed glioma. Method: immunoSEQ multiplex PCR; TCRdb's copy keeps in-frame clones and lacks some. Of about 33,000 clones listed, approximately 87% are singletons. For these TCRs, the target antigens are not known. As to time point: week 23, last vaccination. The content of each vaccine dose was 300 ug of mutant IDH1 20-mer peptide, and topical imiquimod accompanied it. This sample comprised PBMCs, obtained from a glioma patient whose treatment included an IDH1 peptide vaccine. The receptors shown here come from a man aged 35 to 55 with glioma.

V and J are TRBV5-8 and TRBJ1-1; 9 nucleotides line up with TRBD1. Per the germline V gene, CDR1 is SGHTS and CDR2 is YDEGEE. This CDR3 spans 15 amino acids. Germline trimming cut 6 bases from V and 3 bases from J; bases unmatched to any gene: 9. CDR3 residues: CASTTEGQGYTEAFF. The CDR3 region has the DNA TGTGCCAGCACCACCGAGGGACAGGGATACACTGAAGCTTTCTTT.

The rearrangement uses TRBV7-9 and TRBJ1-6, with D perhaps TRBD1 (5 bases). Germline CDR1 SEHNR, CDR2 FQNEAQ (reference sequence). The CDR3 has 15 residues. Trimming pared 3 bases from V and 5 bases from J, leaving 11 bases between. CDR3 loop: CASSLGEVNNSPLHF. CDR3 sequence (DNA): TGTGCCAGCAGCTTGGGGGAGGTGAATAATTCACCCCTCCACTTT.

This clone came up once. This chain uses TRBV7-9 with TRBJ1-5; 8 nucleotides agree with TRBD1. CDR3 length equals 14 residues. J was trimmed by 4 bases and V by 5 bases; bases with no gene match: 4. Germline-derived CDR1 and CDR2 are SEHNR and FQNEAQ (reference sequence). Here the CDR3 reads CASSRTGPNQPQHF. The CDR3 DNA is TGTGCCAGCAGCCGGACAGGGCCGAATCAGCCCCAGCATTTT.

The CDR3 sequence is CASSISGIQNKYQPQHF. CDR3 sequence (DNA): TGTGCCAGTAGTATATCAGGGATCCAAAACAAATATCAGCCCCAGCATTTT. The gene calls are TRBV19 and TRBJ1-5; possibly TRBD1 for D (5 bases). This CDR3 has 17 amino acids. CDR1 and CDR2 (germline): LNHDA, SQIVND (reference sequence). Trimming took off 2 bases at V and 5 bases at J, with 19 bases between the two ends.

This clone came up once. The chain recombines TRBV4-1 with TRBJ1-1; D might be TRBD1 (6 bases). This CDR3 has 15 residues. Trimming stripped 1 base from V and 3 bases from J, with 12 bases between. Germline CDR1 MGHRA, CDR2 YSYEKL. The CDR3 region is CASSQGQGFDTEAFF. The CDR3 nucleotides are TGCGCCAGCAGCCAAGGTCAGGGGTTTGACACTGAAGCTTTCTTT.

This chain uses TRBV18 with TRBJ1-3; TRBD1 matches at 7 bases. The V and J ends lost 6 bases and 0 bases, in that order; junction bases with no gene match: 5. The CDR3 has 15 amino acids. The V gene's germline CDR1 is KGHSH and CDR2 LQKENI. This CDR3 is CASSPGGSSGNTIYF. As DNA, the CDR3 is TGTGCCAGCTCGCCAGGGGGGAGCTCTGGAAACACCATATATTTT.

This chain joins TRBV11-3 and TRBJ2-3, with 11 bases aligning to TRBD1. Germline V CDR1 and CDR2: SGHNT, YENEEA. This CDR3 contains 15 residues. With 5 bases clipped from V and 5 bases from J, the junction kept 6 bases outside the gene matches. The chain's CDR3 is CASSLGQGAGDTQYF. CDR3 bases: TGTGCCAGCAGCCTTGGACAGGGGGCAGGAGATACGCAGTATTTT.

The V call is TRBV25-1, the J call TRBJ2-7; 9 bases align to TRBD1. Looked up from germline, CDR1 is MGHDK and CDR2 is SYGVNS. The length of the CDR3 is 17 residues. V trimming: 9 bases; J trimming: 5 bases; junction bases outside the gene matches: 20. The CDR3 DNA sequence: TGTGCCAGTCGGCCTACCATTAAAGGACAGGGGCTAGACGAGCAGTACTTC. Its translation: CASRPTIKGQGLDEQYF.

In DNA, the CDR3 is TGCGCCAGCAGCGAAGGGTGGACTGAAGCTTTCTTT. Encoded protein: CASSEGWTEAFF. The rearrangement links TRBV5-1 to TRBJ1-1, with D unresolved. Trimming shortened V by 4 bases and J by 5 bases, and 9 bases separated the two germline ends. CDR1 and CDR2 from the germline V gene are SGHRS and YFSETQ. The CDR3 spans 12 residues.

A single count supports this clone. The rearrangement joins TRBV27 to TRBJ2-7; D possibly uses TRBD1 or TRBD2 (5 bases each). From germline, CDR1 is MNHEY and CDR2 SMNVEV (reference sequence). CDR3 length: 16 amino acids. V dropped 0 bases and J dropped 1 base, with 13 bases sitting between them. In DNA form, the CDR3 reads TGTGCCAGCAGTTTATCGATAGGGGACGTTTCCTACGAGCAGTACTTC. The encoded protein is CASSLSIGDVSYEQYF.

The V and J genes are TRBV6-4 and TRBJ2-2; unclear D gene. Germline V gives CDR1 MRHNA, CDR2 SNTAGT. The CDR3 has 14 residues. V was trimmed by 6 bases and J by 2 bases, leaving 10 bases between them. The chain's CDR3 is CASRADTNTGELFF. In nucleotides, the CDR3 is TGTGCCAGCAGGGCCGACACCAACACCGGGGAGCTGTTTTTT.

V gene TRBV4-1 combines with J gene TRBJ1-1; TRBD1 might be the D (6 bases). The germline V and J ends were trimmed by 3 bases and 2 bases, with 16 bases remaining between them. CDR1 is MGHRA, CDR2 YSYEKL, per germline. The CDR3 has 16 residues. CDR3 sequence: CASSQPQGTSNTEAFF. DNA for the CDR3: TGCGCCAGCAGCCAGCCCCAGGGGACATCAAACACTGAAGCTTTCTTT.

This clone appeared a few times. This rearrangement joins TRBV15 to TRBJ2-1; TRBD1 aligns across 12 bases. The ends lost 3 bases at V and 6 bases at J; junction bases unmatched: 0. CDR3 size: 14 residues. Germline V gene lookup returns CDR1 LNHNV and CDR2 YYDKDF (reference sequence). CDR3 nucleotides: TGTGCCACCAGCAGGGGACAGGGGGCCAATGAGCAGTTCTTC. Encoded protein: CATSRGQGANEQFF. The entire variable domain, with the rest obtained from reference TRBV15 and TRBJ2-1, is as follows: DAMVIQNPRYQVTQFGKPVTLSCSQTLNHNVMYWYQQKSSQAPKLLFHYYDKDFNNEADTPDNFQSRRPNTSFCFLDIRSPGLGDTAMYLCATSRGQGANEQFFGPGTRLTVL.

The CDR3 reads CASSPGQGVKQYF. CDR3 DNA sequence: TGTGCCAGCAGCCCGGGACAGGGGGTTAAGCAGTACTTC. The V gene is TRBV5-4, the J gene TRBJ2-7; 11 nucleotides align to TRBD1. The CDR3 totals 13 residues. J gave up 8 bases and V 4 bases, and 5 bases lay outside the gene matches. Germline V lookup: CDR1 SGHNT, CDR2 YYREEE (reference sequence).

This clone was found a few times. The gene calls are TRBV18 and TRBJ2-3; no clear D gene. Germline assignment: CDR1 KGHSH and CDR2 LQKENI. The CDR3 runs to 12 residues. The V and J ends lost 4 bases and 4 bases respectively, with 6 bases between them. The CDR3 here is CASSQGSDTQYF. CDR3 sequence (DNA): TGTGCCAGCTCACAAGGGTCAGATACGCAGTATTTT.

The chain combines TRBV7-2 with TRBJ1-5; perhaps TRBD1 as D (5 bases). V gave up 1 base and J gave up 0 bases, with 7 bases separating them. The germline V gene encodes CDR1 SGHTA and CDR2 FQGNSA. There are 15 residues in the CDR3. Written as DNA, the CDR3 is TGTGCCAGCAGCTTAGACAGGAATAGCAATCAGCCCCAGCATTTT. It codes for CASSLDRNSNQPQHF.

This sequence joins TRBV27 and TRBJ2-7; 9 nucleotides line up with TRBD1. V gave up 6 bases and J gave up 4 bases; unmatched junction bases: 7. Germline V gene data show CDR1 as MNHEY and CDR2 as SMNVEV (reference sequence). The CDR3 contains 14 residues. CDR3 in DNA: TGTGCCAGCAGAATACAGGGGGCGCGTTACGAGCAGTACTTC. Amino acid sequence: CASRIQGARYEQYF.

This CDR3 reads CSVDHEAEETQYF. DNA of the CDR3: TGCAGCGTTGATCACGAGGCTGAGGAGACCCAGTACTTC. The genes are TRBV29-1 and TRBJ2-5; no firm D call. V lost 3 bases to trimming and J lost 5 bases, with 13 bases between them. The CDR3 covers 13 residues. Germline V gene lookup returns CDR1 SQVTM and CDR2 ANQGSEA.

The chain links TRBV5-1 to TRBJ2-3; 7 bases map to TRBD1. This CDR3 spans 18 amino acids. Trimming removed 0 bases from V and 4 bases from J; junction bases left unmatched: 14. CDR1 is SGHRS, CDR2 YFSETQ, per germline. The CDR3 is CASSLAGIYGTAADTQYF. For the CDR3, the DNA is TGCGCCAGCAGCTTGGCTGGTATTTATGGGACAGCTGCAGATACGCAGTATTTT.